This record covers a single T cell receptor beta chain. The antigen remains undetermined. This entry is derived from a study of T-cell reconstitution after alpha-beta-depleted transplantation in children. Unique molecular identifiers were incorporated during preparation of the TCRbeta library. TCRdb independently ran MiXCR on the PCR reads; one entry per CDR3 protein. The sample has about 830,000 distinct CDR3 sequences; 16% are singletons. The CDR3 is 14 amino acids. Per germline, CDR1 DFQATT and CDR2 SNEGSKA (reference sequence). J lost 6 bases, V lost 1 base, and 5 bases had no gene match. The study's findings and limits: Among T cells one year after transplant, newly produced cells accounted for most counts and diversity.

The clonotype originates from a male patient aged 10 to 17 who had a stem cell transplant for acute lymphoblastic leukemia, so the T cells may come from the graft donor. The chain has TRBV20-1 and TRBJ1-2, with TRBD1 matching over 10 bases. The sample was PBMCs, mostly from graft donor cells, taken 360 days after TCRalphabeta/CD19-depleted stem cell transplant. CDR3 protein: CSARAPGTGDGYTF. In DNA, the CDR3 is TGCAGTGCTAGAGCCCCTGGGACAGGGGATGGCTACACCTTC.